The rows below give T cell receptor beta chains drawn from one sample of a study of T cell repertoires in cytomegalovirus infection. MiXCR, applied by TCRdb to the reads, yields one record per CDR3 protein. The sample comprises 75,000 to 100,000 distinct CDR3 sequences, 40% to 50% of which are singletons, and 85% to 95% rests with the top ten. For these TCRs, the target antigens are not known. Sequenced material: CD8+ T cells from cultured PBMCs, taken from culture after CMV antigen stimulation. Every receptor here comes from a human donor in good health (CMV status not recorded). Some clones in this sample may be carry-over from other donors' samples. The CDR3 runs from the conserved cysteine through the conserved F or W. A D gene is named only where the DNA matches it firmly. Only some rows state a clone size, as once, few, many or a class for expanded clones.

NA	TRBV7-3	TRBD2	TRBJ2-7	CASSPAGTSGSLYEQYF	TGTGCCAGCAGCCCCGCCGGGACTAGCGGGAGCCTCTACGAGCAGTACTTC
NA	TRBV6-5	TRBD2	TRBJ2-3	CASNPAGGDTDTQYF	TGTGCCAGCAACCCAGCGGGGGGGGACACAGATACGCAGTATTTT
NA	TRBV7-9	TRBD2	TRBJ2-1	CASSLRDYSYNEQFF	TGTGCCAGCAGCTTAAGGGACTACTCCTACAATGAGCAGTTCTTC
many	TRBV28	NA	TRBJ2-7	CASTSTHPDDEQYF	TGTGCCAGCACTTCCACCCACCCTGACGACGAGCAGTACTTC
NA	TRBV6-2/TRBV6-3	NA	TRBJ1-5	CASSYSWVPQPQHF	TGTGCCAGCAGTTACTCGTGGGTTCCTCAGCCCCAGCATTTT
few	TRBV7-6	NA	TRBJ2-1	CASTYSEGIEQFF	TGTGCCAGCACCTATTCAGAAGGCATTGAGCAGTTCTTC
few	TRBV6-5	TRBD2	TRBJ2-1	CASMGLAGANYNEQFF	TGTGCCAGCATGGGACTAGCGGGAGCCAACTACAATGAGCAGTTCTTC
NA	TRBV7-8	NA	TRBJ2-5	CASSRNDPRNQETQYF	TGTGCCAGCAGCCGTAATGACCCCAGGAACCAAGAGACCCAGTACTTC
NA	TRBV5-6	NA	TRBJ1-6	CASSLVGDSPLHF	TGTGCCAGCAGCTTGGTAGGGGACTCACCCCTCCACTTT
NA	TRBV4-2	TRBD1	TRBJ2-1	CASSQERRDRVNEQFF	TGTGCCAGCAGCCAAGAACGTCGGGACAGGGTAAATGAGCAGTTCTTC
few	TRBV7-9	NA	TRBJ2-5	CASSSPFKAGQTGETQYF	TGTGCCAGCAGCTCCCCGTTTAAAGCGGGACAGACGGGAGAGACCCAGTACTTC
NA	TRBV6-8	NA	TRBJ1-1	CASSYSEGVTEAFF	TGTGCCAGCAGTTACTCAGAGGGCGTCACTGAAGCTTTCTTT
once	TRBV7-9	NA	TRBJ2-7	CASSSQGLWEQYF	TGTGCCAGCAGCTCTCAGGGGTTATGGGAGCAGTACTTC
NA	TRBV7-3	TRBD2	TRBJ2-1	CASSQREGLDNEQFF	TGTGCCAGCAGCCAGCGGGAGGGCCTCGACAATGAGCAGTTCTTC
NA	TRBV20-1	NA	TRBJ2-4	CSASSGHSTYIAKNIQYF	TGCAGTGCCAGCTCGGGACACTCAACCTACATAGCCAAAAACATTCAGTACTTC
NA	TRBV4-2	NA	TRBJ2-7	CASSQGGDGGSYEQYF	TGTGCCAGCAGCCAAGGCGGGGATGGGGGTTCCTACGAGCAGTACTTC
NA	TRBV12-3/TRBV12-4	NA	TRBJ1-1	CASSYGPNTEAFF	TGTGCCAGCAGTTATGGGCCTAACACTGAAGCTTTCTTT
NA	TRBV7-8	NA	TRBJ1-1	CASSPLGPAMNTEAFF	TGTGCCAGCAGCCCTCTCGGGCCAGCTATGAACACTGAAGCTTTCTTT
few	TRBV7-9	TRBD2	TRBJ2-2	CASSRGTSGNTGELFF	TGTGCCAGCAGCCGCGGGACTAGCGGAAACACCGGGGAGCTGTTTTTT
NA	TRBV7-8	TRBD1	TRBJ1-4	CASSYRDRGPNEKLFF	TGTGCCAGCAGCTACCGGGACAGGGGACCTAATGAAAAACTGTTTTTT
NA	TRBV7-8	NA	TRBJ1-2	CASSKILEGGYTF	TGTGCCAGCAGCAAGATTCTGGAAGGTGGCTACACCTTC
NA	TRBV12-5	NA	TRBJ1-3	CASETGNTIYF	TGTGCTAGTGAAACTGGAAACACCATATATTTT
NA	TRBV20-1	NA	TRBJ2-5	CSARDLHFQETQYF	TGCAGTGCTAGAGATTTGCATTTCCAAGAGACCCAGTACTTC
NA	TRBV6-2/TRBV6-3	NA	TRBJ1-2	CAVPQVHYGYTF	TGTGCCGTCCCACAGGTCCACTATGGCTACACCTTC
NA	TRBV7-8	TRBD1	TRBJ1-5	CASSLTRGVLQPQNF	TGTGCCAGCAGCTTAACCAGGGGGGTACTTCAGCCCCAGAATTTT
NA	TRBV27	NA	TRBJ1-6	CASSFRSYNSPLHF	TGTGCCAGCAGTTTCCGGTCGTATAATTCACCCCTCCACTTT
NA	TRBV12-3/TRBV12-4	TRBD2	TRBJ2-7	CASRNSGGISYEQYF	TGTGCCAGCAGGAATAGCGGGGGGATCTCCTACGAGCAGTACTTC
NA	TRBV5-1	NA	TRBJ2-1	CASSWGQYNEQFF	TGCGCCAGCAGCTGGGGACAATACAATGAGCAGTTCTTC
many	TRBV7-2	NA	TRBJ2-5	CASSLGPGGLEETQYF	TGTGCCAGCAGCTTAGGGCCAGGGGGGCTGGAAGAGACCCAGTACTTC
NA	TRBV12-3/TRBV12-4	NA	TRBJ1-2	CASSPAATPRPNYGYTF	TGTGCCAGCAGTCCCGCCGCCACTCCTCGCCCGAACTATGGCTACACCTTC
NA	TRBV28	TRBD1	TRBJ2-7	CASTNDRGWYEQYF	TGTGCCAGCACCAACGACAGGGGTTGGTACGAGCAGTACTTC
many	TRBV28	NA	TRBJ1-5	CASSLGDTNQPQHF	TGTGCCAGCAGTTTGGGGGACACCAATCAGCCCCAGCATTTT
few	TRBV7-9	TRBD1	TRBJ1-4	CASSPGTGGTTNEELFF	TGTGCCAGCAGCCCCGGGACAGGGGGTACCACCAATGAGGAACTGTTTTTT